Below, 19 T cell receptor beta chains from the same sample are listed, as sequenced in a study of blood T cell repertoires in COVID-19. Assay: immunoSEQ multiplex PCR; the TCRdb copy retains only in-frame clones and omits some. The top ten hold more than 8.5% of the sample, which has over 250,000 clones, around nine tenths seen once. The sequencing input was peripheral blood. These receptors were taken from a woman between 65 and 79 years old with COVID-19, enrolled during active disease.

The chain couples TRBV2 to TRBJ2-1; TRBD2 is a possible D gene (6 bases). With 6 bases removed from V and 12 bases from J, the gap between germline ends came to 12 bases. From germline, CDR1 is SNHLY and CDR2 FYNNEI. This CDR3 is built from 11 residues. The DNA of the CDR3 is TGTGCCAGCAGGGGTGGGGACTGGCAGTTCTTC. This encodes CASRGGDWQFF.

The rearrangement uses TRBV5-5 and TRBJ2-5, with D possibly being TRBD2 (5 bases). Trimming shortened V by 6 bases and J by 2 bases, and 11 bases separated the two germline ends. Germline V gene data show CDR1 as SGHKS and CDR2 as YYEKEE (reference sequence). The CDR3 is 13 residues long. The CDR3 coding sequence is TGTGCCAGCACCGGGAACCCACAAGAGACCCAGTACTTC. It encodes CASTGNPQETQYF. The complete variable domain, with remaining parts taken from reference TRBV5-5 and TRBJ2-5, reads DAGVTQSPTHLIKTRGQQVTLRCSPISGHKSVSWYQQVLGQGPQFIFQYYEKEERGRGNFPDRFSARQFPNYSSELNVNALLLGDSALYLCASTGNPQETQYFGPGTRLLVL.

This chain connects TRBV4-2 to TRBJ2-3; 11 bases align to TRBD2. J was trimmed by 3 bases and V by 5 bases; bases with no gene match: 7. The germline gives CDR1 LGHNA, CDR2 YNFKEQ. The CDR3 covers 16 residues. CDR3 residues: CASSILAGVSTDTQYF. The DNA of the CDR3 is TGTGCCAGCAGCATACTAGCGGGAGTGTCGACAGATACGCAGTATTTT.

This clone was observed a single time. The rearrangement links TRBV6-6 to TRBJ2-3; D is possibly TRBD2 (5 bases). Germline V gene data show CDR1 as MNHNY and CDR2 as SVGAGI (reference sequence). Trimming pared 1 base from V and 11 bases from J, leaving 13 bases between. CDR3 size: 13 residues. In nucleotides, the CDR3 is TGTGCCAGCAGTTACTTAACTAAGGAGGAGCAGTATTTT. It translates to CASSYLTKEEQYF.

The chain combines TRBV4-1 with TRBJ1-5; possible D gene TRBD1, 6 bases. V gave up 3 bases and J gave up 3 bases, with 9 bases separating them. The CDR3 sequence is 14 residues long. In germline, CDR1 is MGHRA, CDR2 YSYEKL. Written as DNA, the CDR3 is TGCGCCAGCAGCCACACAGGGAACAATCAGCCCCAGCATTTT. Its protein product is CASSHTGNNQPQHF.

This clone was seen more than once but under ten times. The chain links TRBV6-5 to TRBJ1-2; D remains ambiguous. The CDR3 is 14 residues long. Germline CDR1 and CDR2: MNHEY and SVGAGI. Trimming stripped 4 bases from V and 2 bases from J, with 11 bases between. The CDR3 DNA is TGTGCCAGCAGTTTTCGCGGGAGGAACTATGGCTACACCTTC. This codes for CASSFRGRNYGYTF.

The DNA for the CDR3 is TGTGCCAGCAGCCCACGGAGAACAGGGGGCTACGAGCAGTACTTC. Amino acid sequence: CASSPRRTGGYEQYF. V and J are TRBV5-6 and TRBJ2-7; 8 nucleotides line up with TRBD1. This CDR3 spans 15 amino acids. V lost 4 bases to trimming and J lost 3 bases; unmatched junction nucleotides: 9. CDR1 is SGHDT and CDR2 is YYEEEE in the germline V gene.

The chain couples TRBV4-2 to TRBJ2-1; TRBD2 agrees at 9 bases. This CDR3 contains 15 residues. The V segment lost 2 bases and the J segment 7 bases; nucleotides outside the gene matches: 6. CDR1 is LGHNA, CDR2 YNFKEQ, per germline. This CDR3 is CASSQLGLAINEQFF. The CDR3 nucleotides read TGTGCCAGCAGCCAACTGGGACTAGCAATAAATGAGCAGTTCTTC.

CDR3 nucleotide sequence: TGTGCCAGCAGGGACCAGGGGACCTCTGGAAACACCATATATTTT. It translates to CASRDQGTSGNTIYF. The chain is built from TRBV7-9 and TRBJ1-3; D possibly corresponds to TRBD1 (6 bases). Germline assignment: CDR1 SEHNR and CDR2 FQNEAQ (reference sequence). This CDR3 has 15 residues. Trimming left V 6 bases short and J 0 bases short, with 12 bases between.

The chain links TRBV28 to TRBJ1-1; D remains ambiguous. CDR1 is MDHEN and CDR2 is SYDVKM in the germline V gene. V lost 6 bases, J lost 1 base, and 15 bases lay in between. This CDR3 spans 15 amino acids. Here the CDR3 DNA reads TGTGCCAGCAGCCTAACAGTGCCAGGGAACACTGAAGCTTTCTTT. Encoded protein: CASSLTVPGNTEAFF.

The chain carries TRBV7-3 and TRBJ2-1, with 7 positions matching TRBD2. The CDR3 has 13 amino acids. Trimming took 2 bases from V and 10 from J; bases not matched to a gene: 5. In germline, CDR1 is SGHTA, CDR2 FQGTGA. CDR3 sequence reads: CASSLGPGLEQFF. In DNA form, the CDR3 reads TGTGCCAGCAGCTTAGGACCGGGACTAGAGCAGTTCTTC.

The chain recombines TRBV5-4 with TRBJ2-3, with TRBD2 matching 12 bases. Germline-derived CDR1 and CDR2 are SGHNT and YYREEE (reference sequence). The V segment lost 6 bases and the J segment 3 bases; nucleotides outside the gene matches: 2. The CDR3 spans 14 residues. CDR3 amino acids: CASTLAGGTDTQYF. CDR3 nucleotides: TGTGCCAGCACCCTAGCGGGAGGGACAGATACGCAGTATTTT.

CDR3 in amino acids: CAWNPVVGGVYGYTF. The CDR3 region has the DNA TGTGCCTGGAACCCAGTGGTAGGGGGCGTCTATGGCTACACCTTC. The chain carries TRBV30 and TRBJ1-2; TRBD1 matches at 7 bases. J lost 4 bases, V lost 4 bases, and 12 bases had no gene match. The CDR3 is made up of 15 amino acids. CDR1 GTSNPN and CDR2 SVGIG come from the germline V gene (reference sequence). Together with reference TRBV30 and TRBJ1-2, the CDR3 gives the full variable domain: SQTIHQWPATLVQPVGSPLSLECTVEGTSNPNLYWYRQAAGRGLQLLFYSVGIGQISSEVPQNLSASRPQDRQFILSSKKLLLSDSGFYLCAWNPVVGGVYGYTFGSGTRLTVV.

This rearrangement joins TRBV5-1 to TRBJ2-7, with a possible D match to TRBD1 (6 bases). This CDR3 is built from 14 residues. V lost 2 bases and J 3 bases, leaving 12 bases between the germline ends. Germline V gene sequence: CDR1 SGHRS, CDR2 YFSETQ. Written as DNA, the CDR3 is TGCGCCAGCAGCTTAAGGCAGGGGTTCTACGAGCAGTACTTC. Its translation: CASSLRQGFYEQYF.

The chain couples TRBV27 to TRBJ2-1; TRBD2 aligns across 9 bases. V trimming: 5 bases; J trimming: 4 bases; junction bases outside the gene matches: 9. This CDR3 is 16 amino acids long. Germline CDR1 reads MNHEY; CDR2 reads SMNVEV (reference sequence). As DNA, the CDR3 is TGTGCCAGCAGTCCCCAGGCGGGAGGGCCTTACAATGAGCAGTTCTTC. Translated: CASSPQAGGPYNEQFF.

The chain links TRBV28 to TRBJ1-1, with unresolved D. Trimming removed 3 bases at V and 7 bases at J, with 9 bases between. This CDR3 has 12 amino acids. Looked up from germline, CDR1 is MDHEN and CDR2 is SYDVKM. CDR3 nucleotides: TGTGCCAGCAGTTTTATCAGCGTTGAAGCTTTCTTT. Residues: CASSFISVEAFF.

This clone was seen a handful of times. The chain recombines TRBV7-2 with TRBJ1-4; unclear D gene. The CDR3 runs 14 residues. From germline, CDR1 is SGHTA and CDR2 FQGNSA. The V and J ends lost 5 bases and 3 bases respectively, with 10 bases between them. CDR3 coding DNA: TGTGCCAGCAGCCTGCGCCGATCTAATGAAAAACTGTTTTTT. Its translation is CASSLRRSNEKLFF.

The V call is TRBV15, the J call TRBJ1-4; 7 positions match TRBD1. Germline assignment: CDR1 LNHNV and CDR2 YYDKDF (reference sequence). Trimming at V came to 4 bases and at J to 4 bases, leaving 12 bases not matched to a gene. The CDR3 sequence is 17 residues long. This chain's CDR3 is CATSTRDSMGINEKLFF. CDR3 coding DNA: TGTGCCACCAGCACCCGGGACAGTATGGGGATTAATGAAAAACTGTTTTTT.

This clone was observed once. The CDR3 DNA reads TGTGCCACCAGCAGAGTGCGGACAGGGGGCTCCTACGAGCAGTACTTC. Translation: CATSRVRTGGSYEQYF. The J gene is TRBJ2-7, the V gene TRBV15; TRBD1 aligns across 10 bases. Germline CDR1 LNHNV, CDR2 YYDKDF (reference sequence). V lost 1 base to trimming and J lost 0 bases; unmatched junction nucleotides: 3. The CDR3 runs 16 residues.